This T cell receptor (beta chain) was found in a study of CD8 T cells in Susac syndrome. The multiple sclerosis controls, all treatment-naive patients, had relapsing-remitting disease that was stable or active. It was negative isolation that provided the CD8+ and CD4+ T cells, whereas TEMRA cells were enriched by FACS. This clonotype was seen only a few times. RNA, at roughly 0.5 to 1 ug, was reverse transcribed with random hexamers. TCRdb itself ran the immunoSEQ multiplex PCR reads through MiXCR, one entry per CDR3 protein. The data show about 130,000 distinct CDR3 sequences, approximately 94% seen once. The TCR comes from a human donor with multiple sclerosis. The sequenced sample consisted of CD4+ T cells from PBMCs.

Here the CDR3 DNA reads TGTGCCAGCAGCTTAAACCCGGGGGGAGCCTCCTACGAGCAGTACTTC. Amino acid sequence: CASSLNPGGASYEQYF. The chain uses TRBV11-2 and TRBJ2-7, with 7 bases lining up with TRBD2. Germline lookup yields CDR1 SGHAT and CDR2 FQNNGV. This CDR3 spans 16 amino acids. V lost 2 bases, J lost 0 bases, and 7 bases stayed unmatched.